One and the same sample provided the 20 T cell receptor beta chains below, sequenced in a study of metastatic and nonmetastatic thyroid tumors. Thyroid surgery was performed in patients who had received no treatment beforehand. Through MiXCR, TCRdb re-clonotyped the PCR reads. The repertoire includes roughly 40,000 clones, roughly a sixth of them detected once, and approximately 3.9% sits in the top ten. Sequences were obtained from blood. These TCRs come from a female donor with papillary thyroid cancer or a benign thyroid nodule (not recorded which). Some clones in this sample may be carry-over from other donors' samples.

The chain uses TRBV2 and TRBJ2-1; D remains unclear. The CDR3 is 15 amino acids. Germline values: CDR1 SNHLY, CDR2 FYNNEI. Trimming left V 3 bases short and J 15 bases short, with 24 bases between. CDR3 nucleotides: TGTGCCAGCAGTGACTCTAGACATGGTCCCTATAAGCGGTTCTTC. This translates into CASSDSRHGPYKRFF.

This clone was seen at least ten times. This chain's CDR3 is CASSVPIPATHFTGELFF. In nucleotides, the CDR3 is TGTGCCAGCAGTGTCCCGATCCCAGCTACCCATTTCACCGGGGAGCTGTTTTTT. The V call is TRBV28, the J call TRBJ2-2; D call uncertain. Trimming stripped 5 bases from V and 4 bases from J, with 23 bases between. The length of the CDR3 is 18 residues. From germline, CDR1 is MDHEN and CDR2 SYDVKM.

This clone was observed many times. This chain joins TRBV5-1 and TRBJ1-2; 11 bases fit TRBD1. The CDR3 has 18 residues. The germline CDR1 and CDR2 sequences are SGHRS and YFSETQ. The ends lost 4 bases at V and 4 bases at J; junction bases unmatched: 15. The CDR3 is CASSTNPGTGGSSYGYTF. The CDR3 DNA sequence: TGCGCCAGCAGCACAAACCCCGGGACAGGGGGTAGTAGCTATGGCTACACCTTC.

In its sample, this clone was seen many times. The CDR3 region is CASSRQGFGNQPQHF. DNA for the CDR3: TGTGCCAGTAGTAGACAGGGTTTCGGCAATCAGCCCCAGCATTTT. The chain combines TRBV19 with TRBJ1-5; 7 bases are a match to TRBD1. This CDR3 is 15 amino acids long. J gave up 2 bases and V 4 bases, and 5 bases lay outside the gene matches. CDR1 LNHDA and CDR2 SQIVND come from the germline V gene (reference sequence).

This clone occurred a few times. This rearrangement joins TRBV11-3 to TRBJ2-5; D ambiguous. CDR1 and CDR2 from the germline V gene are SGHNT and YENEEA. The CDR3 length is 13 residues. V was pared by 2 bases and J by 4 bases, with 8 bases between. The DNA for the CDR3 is TGTGCCAGCAGCTTAAATCAGAGAGAGACCCAGTACTTC. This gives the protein CASSLNQRETQYF.

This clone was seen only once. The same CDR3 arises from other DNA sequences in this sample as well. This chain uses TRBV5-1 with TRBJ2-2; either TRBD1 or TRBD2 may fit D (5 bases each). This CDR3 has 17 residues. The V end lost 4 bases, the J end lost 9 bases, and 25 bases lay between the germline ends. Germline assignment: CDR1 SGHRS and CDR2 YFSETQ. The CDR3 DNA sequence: TGCGCCAGCAGCGGGCGGTGGGACGGGGCGGCGGCTTGGGAGCTGTTTTTT. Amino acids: CASSGRWDGAAAWELFF.

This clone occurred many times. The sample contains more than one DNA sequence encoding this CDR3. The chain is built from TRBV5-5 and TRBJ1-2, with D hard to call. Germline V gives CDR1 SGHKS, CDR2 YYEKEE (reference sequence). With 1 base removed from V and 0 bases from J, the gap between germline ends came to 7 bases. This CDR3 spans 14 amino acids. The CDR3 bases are TGTGCCAGCAGCTTGAACCTTCCTAACTATGGCTACACCTTC. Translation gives CASSLNLPNYGYTF.

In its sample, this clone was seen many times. CDR3 region: CASSWSGRETQYF. The CDR3 DNA reads as TGTGCCAGCAGCTGGAGCGGGAGAGAGACCCAGTACTTC. This sequence joins TRBV7-6 and TRBJ2-5; TRBD2 matches at 8 bases. This CDR3 comprises 13 residues. The germline V gene has CDR1 SGHVS and CDR2 FNYEAQ. V lost 4 bases to trimming and J lost 4 bases; unmatched junction nucleotides: 2.

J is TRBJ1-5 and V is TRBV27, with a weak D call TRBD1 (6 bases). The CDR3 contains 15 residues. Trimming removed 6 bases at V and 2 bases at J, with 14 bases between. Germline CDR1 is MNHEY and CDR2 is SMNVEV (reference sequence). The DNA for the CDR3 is TGTGCCAGCAGCCTCACGTCAGGGGGCAATCAGCCCCAGCATTTT. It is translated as CASSLTSGGNQPQHF.

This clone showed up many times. The CDR3: CASSRDSRNQPQHF. In nucleotides, the CDR3 is TGTGCCAGCAGCCGGGACAGCCGCAATCAGCCCCAGCATTTT. This chain joins TRBV7-9 and TRBJ1-5, with TRBD1 matching over 7 bases. V gave up 5 bases and J gave up 2 bases; unmatched junction bases: 3. Germline V CDR1 and CDR2: SEHNR, FQNEAQ (reference sequence). The CDR3 sequence is 14 residues long.

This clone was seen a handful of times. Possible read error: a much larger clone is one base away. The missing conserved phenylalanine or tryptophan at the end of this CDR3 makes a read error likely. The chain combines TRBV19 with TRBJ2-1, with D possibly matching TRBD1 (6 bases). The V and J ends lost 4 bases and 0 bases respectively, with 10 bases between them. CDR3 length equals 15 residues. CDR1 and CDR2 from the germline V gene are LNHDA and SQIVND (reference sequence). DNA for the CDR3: TGTGCCAGTAGTACGGACAGTAGCTCCTACAATGAGCAGTTCCTC. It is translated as CASSTDSSSYNEQFL.

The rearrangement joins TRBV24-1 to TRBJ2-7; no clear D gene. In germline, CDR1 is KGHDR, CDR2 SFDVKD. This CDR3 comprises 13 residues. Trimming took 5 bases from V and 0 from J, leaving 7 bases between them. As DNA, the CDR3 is TGTGCCACCAGTGCCCAAAGCTCCTACGAGCAGTACTTC. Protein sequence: CATSAQSSYEQYF.

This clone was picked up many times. The CDR3 region is CASSLGQQSTDTQYF. For the CDR3, the DNA is TGTGCCAGCAGCTTAGGTCAGCAGAGCACAGATACGCAGTATTTT. The J gene is TRBJ2-3, the V gene TRBV11-3, with D unresolved. This CDR3 has 15 amino acids. V lost 1 base, J lost 0 bases, and 8 bases lay in between. Germline CDR1 SGHNT, CDR2 YENEEA.

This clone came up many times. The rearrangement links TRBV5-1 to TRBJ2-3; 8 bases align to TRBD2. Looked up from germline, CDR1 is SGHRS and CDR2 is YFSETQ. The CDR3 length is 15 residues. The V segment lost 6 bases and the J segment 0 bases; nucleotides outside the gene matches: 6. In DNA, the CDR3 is TGCGCCAGCAACGGAGCGGGAGCGAGCACAGATACGCAGTATTTT. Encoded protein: CASNGAGASTDTQYF.

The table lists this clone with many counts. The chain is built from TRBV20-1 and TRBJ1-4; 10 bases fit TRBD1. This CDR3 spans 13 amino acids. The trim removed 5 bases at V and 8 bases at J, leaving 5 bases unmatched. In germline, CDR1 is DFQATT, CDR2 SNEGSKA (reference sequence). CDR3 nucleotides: TGCAGTGCTCCCAGACAGGGGGCGGAAAAACTGTTTTTT. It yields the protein CSAPRQGAEKLFF.

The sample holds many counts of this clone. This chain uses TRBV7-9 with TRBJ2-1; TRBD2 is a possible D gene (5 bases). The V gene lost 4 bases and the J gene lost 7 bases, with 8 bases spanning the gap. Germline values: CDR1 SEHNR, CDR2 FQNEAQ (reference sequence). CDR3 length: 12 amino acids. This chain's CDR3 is CASSSSGNEQFF. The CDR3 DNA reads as TGTGCCAGCAGCTCCAGCGGAAATGAGCAGTTCTTC.

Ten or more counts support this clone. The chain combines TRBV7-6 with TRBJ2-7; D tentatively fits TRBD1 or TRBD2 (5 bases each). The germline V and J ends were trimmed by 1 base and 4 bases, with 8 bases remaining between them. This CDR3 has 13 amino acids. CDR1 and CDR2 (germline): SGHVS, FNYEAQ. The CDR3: CASSLDGGYEQYF. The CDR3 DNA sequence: TGTGCCAGCAGCTTAGATGGGGGATACGAGCAGTACTTC. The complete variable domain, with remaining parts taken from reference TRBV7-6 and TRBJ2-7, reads GAGVSQSPRYKVTKRGQDVALRCDPISGHVSLYWYRQALGQGPEFLTYFNYEAQQDKSGLPNDRFSAERPEGSISTLTIQRTEQRDSAMYRCASSLDGGYEQYFGPGTRLTVT.

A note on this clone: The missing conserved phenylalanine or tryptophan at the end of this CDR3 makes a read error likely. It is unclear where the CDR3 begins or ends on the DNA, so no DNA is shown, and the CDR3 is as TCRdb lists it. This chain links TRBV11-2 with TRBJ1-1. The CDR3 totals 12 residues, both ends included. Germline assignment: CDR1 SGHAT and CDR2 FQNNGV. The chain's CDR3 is CASSLSWDETFS.

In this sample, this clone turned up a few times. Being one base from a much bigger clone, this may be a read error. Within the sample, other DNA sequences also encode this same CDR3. CDR3 protein: CAISDGGGFQYF. Here the CDR3 DNA reads TGTGCTATCAGTGATGGGGGCGGGTTTCAGTACTTC. The chain employs TRBV10-3 and TRBJ2-4, with D perhaps TRBD1 (6 bases). Germline CDR1 ENHRY, CDR2 SYGVKD. The length of the CDR3 is 12 residues.

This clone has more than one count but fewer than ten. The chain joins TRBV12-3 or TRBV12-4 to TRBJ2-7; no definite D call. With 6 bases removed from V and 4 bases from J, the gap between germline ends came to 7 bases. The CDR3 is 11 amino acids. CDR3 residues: CASSSRYEQYF. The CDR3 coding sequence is TGTGCCAGCAGCTCTAGGTACGAGCAGTACTTC.